This T cell receptor beta chain was profiled in a study of T-cell reconstitution after alpha-beta-depleted transplantation in children. Overall study findings and caveats: Several patients had high TCRbeta diversity at day 60; it came from surviving recipient T cells and thymic progenitors.

It was with unique molecular identifiers that the TCRbeta library was prepared. TCRdb re-called the PCR reads with MiXCR, one entry per CDR3 protein. The sample records hundreds of thousands of distinct CDR3 sequences, approximately 10% being singletons. Trimming cost V 4 bases and J 5 bases; bases outside gene matches: 7. The germline V gene has CDR1 DFQATT and CDR2 SNEGSKA (reference sequence). The CDR3 is 13 amino acids. This clonotype was counted ten times or more. Antigen unknown. This clonotype was sampled from a male patient between 2 and 10 years old who had a stem cell transplant for chronic granulomatous disease, so the T cells may come from the graft donor. The sample here was peripheral blood, taken 180 days after TCRalphabeta/CD19-depleted stem cell transplant. The rearrangement uses TRBV20-1 and TRBJ2-7; 8 nucleotides match TRBD1. The CDR3 reads CSAKQGVFHEQYF. DNA for the CDR3: TGCAGTGCTAAACAGGGGGTCTTTCACGAGCAGTACTTC.